Listed here are 17 T cell receptor beta chains from one sample, sequenced in a study of T cell responses to AZD1222 COVID-19 vaccine (dated by TCRdb to the early 2020s). Reading the label with the study, this specimen's time point is: about 28 days (+/-7) after the second vaccine dose. Library preparation employed the immunoSEQ multiplex PCR assay. TCRdb retrieved this table from immuneACCESS and kept in-frame rearrangements only. Not all clones are present; in checked studies, unresolved V genes account for under half, and no reason is known for the remainder. This sample has about 120,000 clones in its table, and 85% to 90% of those were observed once. The top ten clonotypes cover 17% of the sample. This specimen consisted of peripheral blood, obtained 28 days after the second AZD1222 dose. The receptors originated from an adult who received the AZD1222 COVID-19 vaccine.

This clone was seen a single time. This chain links TRBV5-1 with TRBJ1-1, with a possible D match to TRBD1 (6 bases). Germline-derived CDR1 and CDR2 are SGHRS and YFSETQ. This CDR3 spans 13 amino acids. Between the trimmed V and J ends, which lost 3 bases and 4 bases, there was a span of 10 bases. The CDR3 DNA follows: TGCGCCAGCAGCTATCAGGGGAGCACTGAAGCTTTCTTT. Translation: CASSYQGSTEAFF.

The CDR3 coding sequence is TGTGCCAGCAGTTCTGGACAGGGCGAATATGGCTACACCTTC. This codes for CASSSGQGEYGYTF. This chain uses TRBV6-6 with TRBJ1-2; 8 bases match TRBD1. V shed 4 bases and J 5 bases; nucleotides not matched to a gene: 6. Germline V gene data show CDR1 as MNHNY and CDR2 as SVGAGI (reference sequence). This CDR3 is 14 amino acids long.

This chain connects TRBV5-5 to TRBJ1-2; D possibly corresponds to TRBD1 (5 bases). Per germline, CDR1 SGHKS and CDR2 YYEKEE (reference sequence). With 4 bases removed from V and 10 bases from J, the gap between germline ends came to 20 bases. The CDR3 covers 14 residues. The CDR3 loop is CASSLMGHREDYTF. CDR3 DNA sequence: TGTGCCAGCAGCCTGATGGGGCATCGGGAGGACTACACCTTC.

This clone has just one count. The chain employs TRBV6-5 and TRBJ2-7; 7 bases fit TRBD1. J gave up 4 bases and V 6 bases, and 9 bases lay outside the gene matches. CDR1 MNHEY and CDR2 SVGAGI come from the germline V gene. The CDR3 has 14 residues. CDR3 DNA sequence: TGTGCCAGCAGGAGGACAGGATTAGGGTACGAGCAGTACTTC. Residues: CASRRTGLGYEQYF.

This clone has a single count. This chain uses TRBV6-5 with TRBJ1-5, with unresolved D. V was shortened by 2 bases and J by 9 bases, with 8 bases between the two germline ends. The CDR3 is 12 amino acids. The germline CDR1 and CDR2 sequences are MNHEY and SVGAGI. CDR3: CASSYPNRPQHF. The DNA of the CDR3 is TGTGCCAGCAGTTACCCAAACCGGCCCCAGCATTTT.

In regard to this clone: Additional DNA sequences in this sample encode the identical CDR3. V gene TRBV27 combines with J gene TRBJ1-1, with a tentative D call TRBD1 (6 bases). CDR3 length: 14 amino acids. Trimming took off 6 bases at V and 2 bases at J, with 13 bases between the two ends. Germline V lookup: CDR1 MNHEY, CDR2 SMNVEV (reference sequence). The CDR3 DNA is TGTGCCAGCAGCCTAGGGGGGGGTAACACTGAAGCTTTCTTT. Amino acid sequence: CASSLGGGNTEAFF.

The CDR3 bases are TGTGCCAGCAGGAGGGCGGGACTCATAAATGAAAAACTGTTTTTT. This codes for CASRRAGLINEKLFF. The chain has TRBV6-5 and TRBJ1-4; perhaps TRBD1 as D (5 bases). The CDR3 is made up of 15 amino acids. CDR1 is MNHEY and CDR2 is SVGAGI in the germline V gene. Trimming removed 6 bases at V and 5 bases at J, with 16 bases between.

The CDR3 coding sequence is TGTGCCAGCAGTGAATATGTATGGACAGGGGGCACTGAAGCTTTCTTT. This gives the protein CASSEYVWTGGTEAFF. This chain connects TRBV6-1 to TRBJ1-1, with 10 bases identical to TRBD1. This CDR3 spans 16 amino acids. V was clipped by 2 bases and J by 4 bases; unmatched bases: 7. Germline values: CDR1 MNHNS, CDR2 SASEGT.

V usage is TRBV10-3 and J usage is TRBJ2-3, with D maybe TRBD1 (6 bases). Germline CDR1 reads ENHRY; CDR2 reads SYGVKD. The CDR3 sequence is 14 residues long. The V and J ends lost 0 bases and 3 bases respectively, with 7 bases between them. The DNA of the CDR3 is TGTGCCATCAGTGAGTCAACAGGGACAGATACGCAGTATTTT. Residues: CAISESTGTDTQYF.

J is TRBJ1-5 and V is TRBV5-6; D is ambiguous. Trimming took 0 bases from V and 6 from J, leaving 4 bases between them. Germline values: CDR1 SGHDT, CDR2 YYEEEE. The CDR3 sequence is 12 residues long. The CDR3 DNA reads TGTGCCAGCAGCTTGGACGGTCAGCCCCAGCATTTT. It translates to CASSLDGQPQHF.

The chain employs TRBV5-5 and TRBJ1-2; D might be TRBD1 (6 bases). This CDR3 spans 15 amino acids. Germline-derived CDR1 and CDR2 are SGHKS and YYEKEE (reference sequence). V lost 4 bases, J lost 7 bases, and 20 bases lay in between. Here the CDR3 DNA reads TGTGCCAGCAGCACACCACTACAGGGAGGCTTTGGCTACACCTTC. As protein: CASSTPLQGGFGYTF.

This clone appeared a single time. The J gene is TRBJ2-1, the V gene TRBV30; D uncertain. Germline values: CDR1 GTSNPN, CDR2 SVGIG (reference sequence). The CDR3 is 13 residues long. V shed 1 base and J shed 2 bases, with 6 bases lying between them. The CDR3 region has the DNA TGTGCCTGGAGTGGGGATCCCTACAATGAGCAGTTCTTC. Its translation: CAWSGDPYNEQFF.

The V and J genes are TRBV18 and TRBJ1-2; no clear D gene. Germline V CDR1 and CDR2: KGHSH, LQKENI. The CDR3 covers 14 residues. V was pared by 8 bases and J by 1 base, with 14 bases between. CDR3 sequence: CASAVGRLNYGYTF. The DNA for the CDR3 is TGTGCCAGCGCTGTTGGCAGGCTTAACTATGGCTACACCTTC.

J is TRBJ1-2 and V is TRBV9; TRBD1 might be the D (5 bases). CDR1 is SGDLS and CDR2 is YYNGEE in the germline V gene. Trimming cost V 6 bases and J 6 bases, with 15 bases left between them. This CDR3 comprises 13 residues. The CDR3 spells CASKRSGADGYTF. CDR3 coding DNA: TGTGCCAGCAAGCGGTCCGGGGCTGATGGCTACACCTTC.

J is TRBJ2-7 and V is TRBV7-2; TRBD1 matches 10 bases. Germline lookup yields CDR1 SGHTA and CDR2 FQGNSA. J lost 7 bases, V lost 5 bases, and 8 bases had no gene match. CDR3 length: 14 residues. DNA of the CDR3: TGTGCCAGCAGCCAGGACAGGGGGAGTTTAGAGCAGTACTTC. Translated: CASSQDRGSLEQYF.

The chain uses TRBV7-9 and TRBJ1-5; D gene ambiguous. The length of the CDR3 is 12 residues. Germline V gives CDR1 SEHNR, CDR2 FQNEAQ (reference sequence). V lost 0 bases and J 11 bases, leaving 8 bases between the germline ends. The CDR3 bases are TGTGCCAGCAGCTTAGCGCCCGGGACCCAGCATTTT. Its protein is CASSLAPGTQHF. Variable domain in full (rest from reference TRBV7-9 and TRBJ1-5): DTGVSQNPRHKITKRGQNVTFRCDPISEHNRLYWYRQTLGQGPEFLTYFQNEAQLEKSRLLSDRFSAERPKGSFSTLEIQRTEQGDSAMYLCASSLAPGTQHFGDGTRLSIL.

A few counts support this clone. The V and J genes are TRBV3-1 (or the pseudogene TRBV3-2) and TRBJ2-1, with 13 bases that match TRBD2. Germline V gene lookup returns CDR1 LGHDT and CDR2 YNNKEL (reference sequence). V was clipped by 4 bases and J by 7 bases; unmatched bases: 7. CDR3 size: 16 residues. Written as DNA, the CDR3 is TGTGCCAGCAGCCTCACTAGCGGGGGGGCGTCGAATGAGCAGTTCTTC. It encodes CASSLTSGGASNEQFF.